The clone carrying this TCR beta chain has at least ten counts. What it binds is unknown. This specimen belongs to a study of breast tumors, draining lymph nodes, adjacent tissues. TCRdb fed the multiplex PCR reads into MiXCR, producing one record per CDR3 protein. The repertoire holds 55,000 to 75,000 distinct CDR3 sequences, with approximately 40% as singletons. Overall study results and limits: The data were judged consistent with most tumor T cells coming from lymph node and expanding in tumor. Tumor T cell lymph node origin was a supported hypothesis, not proven. Tumor repertoires ranked between lymph nodes and nontumor tissue in diversity, with V and J gene preferences.

The CDR3 consists of 14 residues. V was shortened by 3 bases and J by 10 bases, with 13 bases between the two germline ends. Germline CDR1 is SGHVS and CDR2 is FQNEAQ. Sequencing used breast tumor tissue. The J gene is TRBJ1-6, the V gene TRBV7-8; D is unresolved. The clonotype comes from a female donor with breast cancer. Some clones in this sample may be carry-over from other donors' samples. The CDR3, as DNA: TGTGCCAGCAGCTTGGTTGGGTGGGAATCACCCCTCCACTTT. Its protein product is CASSLVGWESPLHF.